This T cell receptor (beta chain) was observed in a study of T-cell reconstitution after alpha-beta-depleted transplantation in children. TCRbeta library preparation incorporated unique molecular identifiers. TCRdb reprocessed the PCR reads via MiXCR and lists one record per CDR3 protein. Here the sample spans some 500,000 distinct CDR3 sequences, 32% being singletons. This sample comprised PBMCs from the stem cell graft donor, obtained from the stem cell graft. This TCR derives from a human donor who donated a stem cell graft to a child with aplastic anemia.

In DNA form, the CDR3 reads TGTGCCAGCAGCCCTTATGGGGTACACAATGAGCAGTTCTTC. Encoded protein: CASSPYGVHNEQFF. This chain uses TRBV7-2 with TRBJ2-1; D is ambiguous. Germline V CDR1 and CDR2: SGHTA, FQGNSA. The CDR3 covers 14 residues. The V end lost 5 bases, the J end lost 5 bases, and 13 bases lay between the germline ends.